This T cell receptor (beta chain) was sequenced in a study of T cells in Graves' hyperthyroidism and ophthalmopathy. Subjects with ophthalmopathy showed a Clinical Activity Score no lower than 3, a NOSPECS grade no lower than 4, and a duration shorter than 3 months. Authors of the study amplified TCR beta CDR3 regions from RNA transcripts. First-round RT-PCR targeting the TCR CDR3 was performed with the HTBI primer set. TCRdb processed the multiplex PCR reads anew with MiXCR; each CDR3 protein has one entry. The table includes about 640,000 distinct CDR3 sequences, less than 25% detected once. The germline gives CDR1 MNHNY, CDR2 SVGAGI (reference sequence). V lost 2 bases and J 5 bases, leaving 10 bases between the germline ends. The CDR3 runs 13 residues.

The chain joins TRBV6-6 to TRBJ2-7; D remains ambiguous. This clonotype originated in a man aged 30 to 39 with Graves' ophthalmopathy. Sequencing was done on a sample of blood. CDR3 loop: CASSYGVGHEQYF. The CDR3 nucleotides read TGTGCCAGCAGTTACGGGGTAGGCCACGAGCAGTACTTC.